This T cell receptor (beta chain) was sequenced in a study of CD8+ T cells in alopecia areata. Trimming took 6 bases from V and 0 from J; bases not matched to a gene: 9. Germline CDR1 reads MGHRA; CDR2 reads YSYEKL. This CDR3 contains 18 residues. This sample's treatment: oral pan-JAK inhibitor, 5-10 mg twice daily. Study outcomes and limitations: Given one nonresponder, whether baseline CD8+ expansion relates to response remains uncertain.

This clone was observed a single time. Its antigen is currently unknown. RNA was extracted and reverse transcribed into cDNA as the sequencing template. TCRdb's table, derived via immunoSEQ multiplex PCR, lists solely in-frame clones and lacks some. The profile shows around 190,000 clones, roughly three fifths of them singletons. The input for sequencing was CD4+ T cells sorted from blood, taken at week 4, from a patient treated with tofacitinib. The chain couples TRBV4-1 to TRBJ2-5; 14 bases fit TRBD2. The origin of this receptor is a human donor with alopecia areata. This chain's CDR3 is CASSPGTSGREYQETQYF. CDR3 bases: TGCGCCAGCAGTCCGGGGACTAGCGGGAGAGAGTACCAAGAGACCCAGTACTTC.